This is a list of T cell receptor beta chains from one sample in a study of T cells after yellow fever vaccination. TCRdb fed the 5' RACE reads into MiXCR, producing one record per CDR3 protein. The table lists 90,000 to 130,000 distinct CDR3 sequences, 8.4% of them singletons. The sequencing here drew on CD8+ T cells sorted from PBMCs, taken 45 days after the yellow fever booster vaccination. The origin of the receptors is a man aged 25-40 years who received the YFV17D yellow fever vaccine. CDR3s include the opening cysteine and the closing phenylalanine or tryptophan. The order of the fields is D gene, J gene, clone size, V gene, CDR3 DNA, CDR3 protein. The D gene is left open where the match is weak. Some rows have no size entry. The others give once, few or many, or a class for an expanded clone.

>TRBD2|TRBJ2-1|NA|TRBV6-5
TGTGCCAGCAGTCCCAGACTAGCGGGACCCTACAATGAGCAGTTCTTC
CASSPRLAGPYNEQFF
>TRBD2|TRBJ2-2|many|TRBV30
TGTGCCTGCCCGACTAGCGAACACACCGGGGAGCTGTTTTTT
CACPTSEHTGELFF
>NA|TRBJ2-1|NA|TRBV14
TGTGCCAGCAGCCAAGACCCCTCCGGAACTTACTCCTACAATGAGCAGTTCTTC
CASSQDPSGTYSYNEQFF
>NA|TRBJ2-6|few|TRBV9
TGTGCCAGCAGCGGGGGGGCGCTTGGCTTTGGGGCCAACGTCCTGACTTTC
CASSGGALGFGANVLTF
>TRBD1|TRBJ1-1|few|TRBV7-9
TGTGCCAGCAGCTTATTTGAGGGGGCCCCTGAAGCTTTCTTT
CASSLFEGAPEAFF
>TRBD2|TRBJ2-7|many|TRBV27
TGTGCCAGCAGTTTATCGGGACTAGCGGGAGTGTTCGAGCAGTACTTC
CASSLSGLAGVFEQYF
>TRBD2|TRBJ2-1|few|TRBV11-3
TGTGCCAGCAGCTCTATTAGCGGGGCGACCTACAATGAGCAGTTCTTC
CASSSISGATYNEQFF
>TRBD2|TRBJ2-2|many|TRBV29-1
TGCAGCGTTGAAAACAGCGGGAGGGCGAACACCGGGGAGCTGTTTTTT
CSVENSGRANTGELFF
>NA|TRBJ2-1|many|TRBV15
TGTGCCACCAGCAGAACTAGGGACTACAATGAGCAGTTCTTC
CATSRTRDYNEQFF
>NA|TRBJ2-6|many|TRBV18
TGTGCCAGCTCACCACCATTTGGGGCCAACGTCCTGACTTTC
CASSPPFGANVLTF
>NA|TRBJ2-3|NA|TRBV11-2
TGTGCCAGCAGGGGGTTCCAGGGAGATACGCAGTATTTT
CASRGFQGDTQYF
>TRBD2|TRBJ2-5|NA|TRBV29-1
TGCAGCGTTGTTTGGGAGGGGATCCAAGAGACCCAGTACTTC
CSVVWEGIQETQYF
>NA|TRBJ2-1|many|TRBV6-5
TGTGCCAGCAGTTACTCAGCAGGCACCTACAATGAGCAGTTCTTC
CASSYSAGTYNEQFF
>NA|TRBJ2-1|many|TRBV6-6
TGTGCCAGCAGTCTTCCGGGACCCAGGGAGCAGTTCTTC
CASSLPGPREQFF
>NA|TRBJ2-3|many|TRBV27
TGTGCCAGCAGCATCATGGGGCCAACAGATACGCAGTATTTT
CASSIMGPTDTQYF
>TRBD1|TRBJ2-1|many|TRBV10-2
TGCGCCAGCAGTGAGGTGCAGGGGGCTAGAAATGAGCAGTTCTTC
CASSEVQGARNEQFF
>NA|TRBJ2-2|many|TRBV27
TGTGCCACTACGGTATTAGGCCAAACCGGGGAGCTGTTTTTT
CATTVLGQTGELFF
>NA|TRBJ1-6|NA|TRBV5-1
TGCGCCAGCAGCTTGACCTCAGGCAGCACTAATTCACCCCTCCACTTT
CASSLTSGSTNSPLHF
>NA|TRBJ2-1|many|TRBV20-1
TGCAGTGCTGGGGCTGCTCAGTTCTTC
CSAGAAQFF
>TRBD1|TRBJ2-3|many|TRBV12-3/TRBV12-4
TGTGCCAGCAGTCCTACTCTCCTAAGGGACAGGTACACAGATACGCAGTATTTT
CASSPTLLRDRYTDTQYF
>NA|TRBJ2-5|few|TRBV19
TGTGCCAGTAGTAACCTCGAGACTGGGGAGACCCAGTACTTC
CASSNLETGETQYF
>NA|TRBJ2-7|NA|TRBV19
TGTGCCAGTAGTACCACCGACAGGTCCTCCTACGAGCAGTACTTC
CASSTTDRSSYEQYF
>NA|TRBJ2-4|many|TRBV4-3
TGCGCCAGCAGCCAATCCCAGGGGAGGGACATTCAGTACTTC
CASSQSQGRDIQYF
>NA|TRBJ2-1|many|TRBV5-1
TGCGCCAGCAGCCCGGACCCGCCGGGTCAGTTCTTC
CASSPDPPGQFF
>TRBD2|TRBJ2-3|medium-sized|TRBV5-6
TGTGCCGGCGGGGCTAGCGGTACCCTCACAGATACGCAGTATTTT
CAGGASGTLTDTQYF
>NA|TRBJ2-7|few|TRBV7-9
TGTGCCAGCAGCTTCGGGGGTCGTCCCTACGAGCAGTACTTC
CASSFGGRPYEQYF
>TRBD2|TRBJ2-1|many|TRBV7-6
TGTGCCAGCAGCCCGGGGGGGGAGTATGAGCAGTTCTTC
CASSPGGEYEQFF
>NA|TRBJ2-5|few|TRBV29-1
TGCAGCGTTGAAGAGGTAAACCAAGAGACCCAGTACTTC
CSVEEVNQETQYF
>TRBD2|TRBJ2-1|many|TRBV7-6
TGTGCCAGCAGCTCCGGGACTAGTTGGGAATTGAATGAGCAGTTCTTC
CASSSGTSWELNEQFF
>TRBD2|TRBJ2-1|many|TRBV5-1
TGCGCCAGCAGCGCCGGGACTAGCGCTAACAATGAGCAGTTCTTC
CASSAGTSANNEQFF
>NA|TRBJ2-1|many|TRBV12-3/TRBV12-4
TGTGCCAGCAGGACCTTAGGGACTTTCGAGCAGTTCTTC
CASRTLGTFEQFF
>TRBD1|TRBJ2-7|NA|TRBV11-1
TGTGCCAGCAGCTTTTTGGACCGGACAGGAGACTACGAGCAGTACTTC
CASSFLDRTGDYEQYF
>TRBD1|TRBJ2-7|many|TRBV27
TGTGCCAGCAGTCCTCGGGACAGTTCCTACGAGCAGTACTTC
CASSPRDSSYEQYF
>TRBD1|TRBJ2-7|few|TRBV7-2
TGTGCCAGCAGCTTATTCTCCGGGACAGGGTCCTACGAGCAGTACTTC
CASSLFSGTGSYEQYF
>TRBD2|TRBJ2-3|NA|TRBV20-1
TGCAGTGCTAGTCCCCCGACTAGCGGGGGAAGCACAGATACGCAGTATTTT
CSASPPTSGGSTDTQYF
>TRBD2|TRBJ2-5|many|TRBV6-5
TGTGCCAGCAGTTACCCTAGCGGGATGTTTGAGACCCAGTACTTC
CASSYPSGMFETQYF
>NA|TRBJ2-3|NA|TRBV6-5
TGTGCCAGCAGTTACTCGACTCAAGGGTTTTTCACAGATACGCAGTATTTT
CASSYSTQGFFTDTQYF
>NA|TRBJ1-1|few|TRBV27
TGTGCCAGCAGCAGAATGGAAGGGGGAATCGAAGCTTTCTTT
CASSRMEGGIEAFF
>TRBD2|TRBJ2-2|once|TRBV3-1
TGTGCCTGCAATCCCGTTCCGGGACTAGCGGGAGTCGCCGGGGAGCTGTTTTTT
CACNPVPGLAGVAGELFF
>NA|TRBJ1-5|many|TRBV20-1
TGCAGTGCTAGGGACGGAGATCAGCCCCAGCATTTT
CSARDGDQPQHF
>TRBD1|TRBJ1-1|NA|TRBV27
TGTGCCAGCAGTCTGATGCCGGGACAGGGGTTTGAAGCTTTCTTT
CASSLMPGQGFEAFF
>NA|TRBJ2-1|many|TRBV6-5
TGTGCCAGCAGTTACTCGAGCATCCGGGACATCCTTAACAATGAGCAGTTCTTC
CASSYSSIRDILNNEQFF
>TRBD2|TRBJ2-3|many|TRBV28
TGTGCCAGCACACCCATCGCGCTAGCGGGAGAGACAGATACGCAGTATTTT
CASTPIALAGETDTQYF
>TRBD2|TRBJ2-5|many|TRBV29-1
TGCAGCGTTTGGGACGGCAGCGGGGGACCTCGGGGGACCCAGTACTTC
CSVWDGSGGPRGTQYF
>NA|TRBJ2-7|many|TRBV4-3
TGCGCCAGCAGCCAAGTTTTGACTGGACGCTCCTACGAGCAGTACTTC
CASSQVLTGRSYEQYF
>NA|TRBJ2-5|NA|TRBV18
TGTGCCAGCTCACACGACAGTGAAGAGACCCAGTACTTC
CASSHDSEETQYF
>NA|TRBJ2-7|many|TRBV25-1
TGTGCCAGCAGTGATTTGCCAGGGCGCGGCGAGCAGTACTTC
CASSDLPGRGEQYF
>NA|TRBJ2-1|many|TRBV29-1
TGCAGCGTTGAAGGGCAGTTCTTC
CSVEGQFF
>TRBD1|TRBJ1-5|NA|TRBV7-9
TGTGCCAGCAGCTCCGGGACAGGCGACTATAGCAATCAGCCCCAGCATTTT
CASSSGTGDYSNQPQHF
>TRBD1|TRBJ1-4|many|TRBV7-9
TGTGCCAGCAGCTCCACCGGGACAGGGTCCAACGGCGAAAAACTGTTTTTT
CASSSTGTGSNGEKLFF
>NA|TRBJ2-2|many|TRBV12-3/TRBV12-4
TGTGCCAGCACCCCCGGAGCCTGGGGCGGGGAGCTGTTTTTT
CASTPGAWGGELFF
>TRBD1|TRBJ2-5|few|TRBV14
TGTGCCAGCAGTCAATACCGAGGGGGCGCTGGGACCCAGTACTTC
CASSQYRGGAGTQYF
>NA|TRBJ2-1|many|TRBV20-1
TGCAGCCCAGGAGGGTCCAATGAGCAGTTCTTC
CSPGGSNEQFF
>NA|TRBJ2-7|many|TRBV4-2
TGTGCCAGCAGCCAAGATTACCCAAACGGCTACGAGCAGTACTTC
CASSQDYPNGYEQYF
>NA|TRBJ2-5|many|TRBV7-9
TGTGCCAGCAGCTTAGCTGGCGGTGGGACCCAAGAGACCCAGTACTTC
CASSLAGGGTQETQYF
>NA|TRBJ2-4|many|TRBV29-1
TGCAGCGTTTTCCAAAAAAACATTCAGTACTTC
CSVFQKNIQYF
>NA|TRBJ2-7|few|TRBV19
TGTGCCAGTAGTATGGAGGATTCCTACGAGCAGTACTTC
CASSMEDSYEQYF
>NA|TRBJ2-1|many|TRBV7-9
TGTGCCAGCACCGCCCGGGCTGAGCAGTTCTTC
CASTARAEQFF
>NA|TRBJ2-1|few|TRBV7-3
TGTGCCAGCAGCTTGGGAGCTAACCCCTTCAATGAGCAGTTCTTC
CASSLGANPFNEQFF
>TRBD1|TRBJ1-3|NA|TRBV6-1
TGTGCTTCCCAGGGGGCCCTCTCTGGAAACACCATATATTTT
CASQGALSGNTIYF